A selection of T cell receptor beta chains follows, all from one sample in a study of blood T cell repertoires in COVID-19. Generated by immunoSEQ multiplex PCR, the TCRdb table keeps only in-frame clones and is missing some. The sample comprises 350,000 to 450,000 clones, 70% to 90% of which are singletons, and roughly 1.4% rests with the top ten. Sequences were obtained from PBMCs or T cells enriched from blood (not recorded which). These receptors all stem from a woman aged 18 to 35 who had been exposed to COVID-19. CDR3s include the opening cysteine and the closing phenylalanine or tryptophan. The D gene is left open where the match is weak. Only some rows state a clone size, as once, few, many or a class for expanded clones.

V gene,J gene,clone size,D gene,CDR3 protein,CDR3 DNA
TRBV7-4,TRBJ1-5,-,-,CASSSKVIVAGRVEQPQHF,TGTGCCAGCAGCTCGAAAGTTATCGTGGCAGGGAGGGTGGAACAGCCCCAGCATTTT
TRBV9,TRBJ2-3,-,-,CASSVGGVKGTDTQYF,TGTGCCAGCAGCGTAGGGGGAGTGAAAGGCACAGATACGCAGTATTTT
TRBV24-1,TRBJ1-2,-,-,CATSDPSGRDGYGYTF,TGTGCCACCAGTGATCCCTCGGGGAGGGACGGCTATGGCTACACCTTC
TRBV5-8,TRBJ2-7,-,TRBD2,CASSLGSGGYEQYF,TGTGCCAGCAGCTTGGGTAGCGGGGGATACGAGCAGTACTTC
TRBV29-1,TRBJ2-1,-,-,CSAKGSSYNEQFF,TGCAGCGCGAAAGGGAGCTCCTACAATGAGCAGTTCTTC
TRBV7-8,TRBJ1-5,-,-,CASSPDRTGNQPQHF,TGTGCCAGCAGCCCGGACAGAACAGGCAATCAGCCCCAGCATTTT
TRBV6-1,TRBJ2-1,once,-,CASSEVLFEDREQFF,TGTGCCAGCAGTGAAGTTTTATTTGAGGACAGAGAGCAGTTCTTC
TRBV6-5,TRBJ2-1,-,TRBD2,CASSYVASGLYNEQFF,TGTGCCAGCAGTTACGTGGCTAGCGGGCTATACAATGAGCAGTTCTTC
TRBV3-1/TRBV3-2,TRBJ1-4,-,-,CASSQQGCEKLFF,TGTGCCAGCAGCCAACAGGGATGTGAAAAACTGTTTTTT
TRBV27,TRBJ2-1,-,-,CASSHSGDNEQFF,TGTGCCAGCAGCCACTCAGGCGACAATGAGCAGTTCTTC
TRBV7-9,TRBJ2-3,-,TRBD1,CASGTQGASTDTQYF,TGTGCCAGCGGGACACAGGGGGCCTCGACAGATACGCAGTATTTT
TRBV2,TRBJ1-2,-,-,CASGADVRGYTF,TGTGCCAGCGGAGCAGACGTAAGGGGCTACACCTTC
TRBV28,TRBJ2-6,-,TRBD1,CASSHRTGAGSGANVLTF,TGTGCCAGCAGCCATAGGACAGGGGCAGGGTCCGGGGCCAACGTCCTGACTTTC
TRBV7-8,TRBJ1-1,-,-,CASSTGNTEAFF,TGTGCCAGCAGCACAGGGAACACTGAAGCTTTCTTT
TRBV6-1,TRBJ2-7,-,TRBD1,CASSDRGTGSYEQYF,TGTGCCAGCAGTGACCGAGGGACAGGATCGTACGAGCAGTACTTC
TRBV23-1,TRBJ2-7,-,TRBD1,CASSQWTGPPYEQYF,TGCGCCAGCAGTCAGTGGACAGGCCCTCCCTACGAGCAGTACTTC
TRBV2,TRBJ2-1,-,-,CASSERESWGEQFF,TGTGCCAGCAGTGAACGGGAATCTTGGGGTGAGCAGTTCTTC
TRBV7-2,TRBJ2-2,-,-,CASSLASTNTGELFF,TGTGCCAGCAGCTTAGCGTCGACTAACACCGGGGAGCTGTTTTTT
TRBV9,TRBJ2-1,-,TRBD1,CASSPQPGQGTNEQFF,TGTGCCAGCAGCCCGCAACCGGGACAGGGGACAAATGAGCAGTTCTTC
TRBV24-1,TRBJ2-3,-,TRBD1,CATSEPPGTARTDTQYF,TGTGCCACCAGTGAACCTCCCGGGACAGCCCGCACAGATACGCAGTATTTT
TRBV28,TRBJ1-2,-,-,CASSLPPGYGYTF,TGTGCCAGCAGCCTCCCCCCAGGCTATGGCTACACCTTC
TRBV30,TRBJ1-2,-,-,CAWDRLTYGYTF,TGTGCCTGGGATAGACTGACCTATGGCTACACCTTC
TRBV5-1,TRBJ1-6,-,TRBD1,CASSIDRGSPLHF,TGCGCCAGCAGCATAGACAGGGGCTCACCCCTCCACTTT
TRBV28,TRBJ2-7,-,-,CASSDRTSYEQYF,TGTGCCAGCAGTGACAGGACTTCGTACGAGCAGTACTTC
TRBV5-1,TRBJ2-7,once,TRBD2,CASSSGLAGRYEQYF,TGCGCCAGCAGTTCGGGACTAGCGGGAAGGTACGAGCAGTACTTC
TRBV3-1/TRBV3-2,TRBJ2-5,-,-,CASSQLEVAQYF,TGTGCCAGCAGCCAACTAGAGGTGGCCCAGTACTTC
TRBV5-5,TRBJ1-1,-,-,CASSGIQGGNTEAFF,TGTGCCAGCAGCGGAATACAGGGCGGGAACACTGAAGCTTTCTTT
TRBV3-1/TRBV3-2,TRBJ2-3,-,TRBD2,CASSQGGTSGGFTTDTQYF,TGTGCCAGCAGCCAAGGTGGGACTAGCGGGGGATTTACCACAGATACGCAGTATTTT
TRBV7-9,TRBJ2-5,-,-,CASSLVGSGQETQYF,TGTGCCAGCAGCTTAGTCGGAAGCGGGCAAGAGACCCAGTACTTC
TRBV28,TRBJ1-1,-,-,CASSSGGRVTEAFF,TGTGCCAGCAGTTCGGGGGGCAGGGTCACTGAAGCTTTCTTT
TRBV7-2,TRBJ2-5,-,-,CASRLGRGLPQYF,TGTGCCAGCAGATTGGGGCGGGGCCTACCCCAGTACTTC
TRBV7-2,TRBJ2-3,-,TRBD2,CASSPSTQLAGKDTQYF,TGTGCCAGCAGCCCCTCAACCCAACTAGCGGGCAAAGATACGCAGTATTTT
TRBV3-1/TRBV3-2,TRBJ2-5,-,-,CASSPSQVETQYF,TGTGCCAGCAGCCCCTCGCAGGTCGAGACCCAGTACTTC
TRBV28,TRBJ2-5,-,-,CASSDGTLGETQYF,TGTGCCAGCAGTGACGGGACACTGGGCGAGACCCAGTACTTC
TRBV18,TRBJ2-7,once,-,CASSSFDRNYEQYF,TGTGCCAGCTCAAGCTTCGACAGAAACTACGAGCAGTACTTC
TRBV3-1/TRBV3-2,TRBJ1-2,-,TRBD1,CASRKIGTGHGYTF,TGTGCCAGCAGGAAAATAGGGACAGGGCATGGCTACACCTTC
TRBV27,TRBJ1-4,-,-,CASSPITPGDEKLFF,TGTGCCAGCAGTCCTATAACCCCAGGGGATGAAAAACTGTTTTTT
TRBV24-1,TRBJ2-1,-,TRBD2,CATSDGLAGTYNEQFF,TGTGCCACCAGTGATGGACTAGCGGGAACCTACAATGAGCAGTTCTTC
TRBV28,TRBJ2-1,-,-,CASSYPGTAISNNEQFF,TGTGCCAGCAGTTACCCTGGGACTGCTATTAGTAACAATGAGCAGTTCTTC
TRBV11-2,TRBJ2-7,-,TRBD2,CASSPRLAGAHEQYF,TGTGCCAGCAGCCCGAGACTAGCGGGAGCGCACGAGCAGTACTTC
TRBV7-9,TRBJ2-6,-,TRBD1,CASSTGGAGANVLTF,TGTGCCAGCAGCACAGGGGGCGCTGGGGCCAACGTCCTGACTTTC
TRBV5-1,TRBJ2-3,-,TRBD1,CASSAGTVGGDTQYF,TGCGCCAGCAGCGCCGGGACAGTTGGAGGCGATACGCAGTATTTT
TRBV7-8,TRBJ1-5,once,TRBD1,CASSLVTGAAAEPQHF,TGTGCCAGCAGCTTAGTGACAGGGGCCGCCGCGGAGCCCCAGCATTTT
TRBV5-1,TRBJ1-1,few,-,CASSLQMNTEAFF,TGCGCCAGCAGCTTGCAGATGAACACTGAAGCTTTCTTT
TRBV12-3/TRBV12-4,TRBJ2-3,-,-,CASSRQTDTQYF,TGTGCCAGCAGCCGACAGACAGATACGCAGTATTTT
TRBV6-1,TRBJ1-6,once,-,CASREGQQGSSYNSPLHF,TGTGCCAGCAGGGAAGGACAACAGGGCAGCTCCTATAATTCACCCCTCCACTTT
TRBV10-1,TRBJ1-1,-,-,CASSEQGNTEAFF,TGCGCCAGCAGTGAGCAGGGAAACACTGAAGCTTTCTTT
TRBV7-8,TRBJ1-2,-,-,CASSPAGGYTF,TGTGCCAGCAGCCCCGCGGGTGGCTACACCTTC
TRBV10-3,TRBJ2-3,-,TRBD2,CAISSLSGRYTDTQYF,TGTGCCATCAGTTCCCTTAGCGGGCGTTACACAGATACGCAGTATTTT
TRBV4-3,TRBJ1-2,-,TRBD1,CASSQEEGQAIGYTF,TGCGCCAGCAGCCAAGAAGAGGGACAGGCAATAGGCTACACCTTC
TRBV4-3,TRBJ1-1,-,-,CASSQEGANTEAFF,TGCGCCAGCAGCCAAGAGGGGGCGAACACTGAAGCTTTCTTT
TRBV13,TRBJ1-1,-,-,CASSLGEEFEAFF,TGTGCCAGCAGCTTAGGCGAGGAGTTTGAAGCTTTCTTT
TRBV3-1/TRBV3-2,TRBJ1-2,-,-,CASSRRGKSYGYTF,TGTGCCAGCAGCCGCCGGGGGAAGAGCTATGGCTACACCTTC
TRBV14,TRBJ2-7,-,TRBD2,CASSIGLAREQYF,TGTGCCAGCAGCATCGGACTAGCGCGGGAGCAGTACTTC
TRBV6-2/TRBV6-3,TRBJ2-7,-,-,CASSPTLGGASNYEQYF,TGTGCCAGCAGCCCCACCCTAGGTGGCGCCTCCAACTACGAGCAGTACTTC